This T cell receptor beta chain was recorded in a study of cytotoxic CD8 clonotypes in ibrutinib-treated CLL. Study in general: Across the patients, about a dozen were relapsed/refractory, roughly 14 treatment-naive and about 17 IGHV unmutated.

The study, taken as a whole, reports: Baseline values of clonality outstripped age-matched healthy donors and followed circulating CD8+ T-cell counts. On treatment, the uncommon public clonotypes contracted or remained stable.

Depths of 1 in 200,000 to 1 in 1 million T cells were the sequencing target. The table came from immunoSEQ multiplex PCR; TCRdb's copy has only in-frame clones and leaves some out. This table has about 160,000 clones, 70% to 85% appearing once. Trimming at V came to 5 bases and at J to 5 bases, leaving 3 bases not matched to a gene. This CDR3 comprises 15 residues. CDR1 and CDR2 (germline): SNHLY, FYNNEI. Concerning this clone itself: Antigen: not known.

This clonotype originated in a human donor with chronic lymphocytic leukemia. The chain joins TRBV2 to TRBJ2-1; 13 nucleotides agree with TRBD2. This sample comprised PBMCs, obtained after 12 months of ibrutinib treatment. The CDR3 sequence: CASSRLAGGNNEQFF. CDR3 DNA sequence: TGTGCCAGCAGTCGACTAGCGGGGGGTAACAATGAGCAGTTCTTC. Filled out from reference TRBV2 and TRBJ2-1, the complete variable domain reads EPEVTQTPSHQVTQMGQEVILRCVPISNHLYFYWYRQILGQKVEFLVSFYNNEISEKSEIFDDQFSVERPDGSNFTLKIRSTKLEDSAMYFCASSRLAGGNNEQFFGPGTRLTVL.